A selection of T cell receptor beta chains follows, all from one sample in a study of shared clonotypes between healthy human individuals. Produced via immunoSEQ multiplex PCR; TCRdb's table is partial and in-frame only. This sample has fewer than 3 million clones, with 85% to 95% found just once. The sample consisted of naive CD4+ T cells from PBMCs. The receptors here all came from a young man in good health. Some clones in this sample may be carry-over from other donors' samples. Both conserved end residues are part of each CDR3. Fields, in order: V gene, clone size, D gene, J gene, CDR3 DNA, CDR3 protein. The D gene is left open where the match is weak. Not all rows give a size; the values are once, few, many and, for expanded clones, a class.

v_call: TRBV7-8; clone_size: NA; d_call: NA; j_call: TRBJ1-5; cdr3_nt: TGTGCCAGCAGCTTGGGATGGGGGGGGAGCAATCAGCCCCAGCATTTT; cdr3_aa: CASSLGWGGSNQPQHF
v_call: TRBV4-1; clone_size: NA; d_call: TRBD1; j_call: TRBJ2-2; cdr3_nt: TGCGCCAGCAGAGCCGCGTACACCTGGACAGGGTCCGGGGAGCTGTTTTTT; cdr3_aa: CASRAAYTWTGSGELFF
v_call: TRBV28; clone_size: NA; d_call: NA; j_call: TRBJ1-4; cdr3_nt: TGTGCCAGCAGTCCTCGTTGGGCAAATGAAAAACTGTTTTTT; cdr3_aa: CASSPRWANEKLFF
v_call: TRBV18; clone_size: NA; d_call: NA; j_call: TRBJ2-7; cdr3_nt: TGTGCCAGCTCACCACCGGGAGACTTCTACGAGCAGTACTTC; cdr3_aa: CASSPPGDFYEQYF
v_call: TRBV28; clone_size: NA; d_call: NA; j_call: TRBJ1-6; cdr3_nt: TGTGCCAGCAGTGCTTCCATTCAACCCCTCCACTTT; cdr3_aa: CASSASIQPLHF
v_call: TRBV18; clone_size: NA; d_call: NA; j_call: TRBJ1-5; cdr3_nt: TGTGCCAGCTCACCAGGGTCCCGCAATCAGCCCCAGCATTTT; cdr3_aa: CASSPGSRNQPQHF
v_call: TRBV4-3; clone_size: NA; d_call: NA; j_call: TRBJ2-2; cdr3_nt: TGCGCCAGCAGAGGGCAGGGAAACACCGGGGAGCTGTTTTTT; cdr3_aa: CASRGQGNTGELFF
v_call: TRBV11-2; clone_size: NA; d_call: NA; j_call: TRBJ1-1; cdr3_nt: TGTGCCAGCAGCCCCGGGGGCAGCTTGAACACTGAAGCTTTCTTT; cdr3_aa: CASSPGGSLNTEAFF
v_call: TRBV7-9; clone_size: NA; d_call: NA; j_call: TRBJ2-3; cdr3_nt: TGTGCCAGCAGCCTGATACAGGGCTCACCGACAGATACGCAGTATTTT; cdr3_aa: CASSLIQGSPTDTQYF
v_call: TRBV10-1; clone_size: NA; d_call: NA; j_call: TRBJ2-2; cdr3_nt: TGCGCCAGCAGTGAGTCCGGGGGGAACACCGGGGAGCTGTTTTTT; cdr3_aa: CASSESGGNTGELFF
v_call: TRBV4-1; clone_size: NA; d_call: NA; j_call: TRBJ2-1; cdr3_nt: TGCGCCAGCAGCCCCGTGGGCGTCCCCTACAATGAGCAGTTCTTC; cdr3_aa: CASSPVGVPYNEQFF
v_call: TRBV7-9; clone_size: NA; d_call: NA; j_call: TRBJ2-1; cdr3_nt: TGTGCCAGCAGCCGTCGGCGGGAATATGAGCAGTTCTTC; cdr3_aa: CASSRRREYEQFF
v_call: TRBV7-8; clone_size: NA; d_call: NA; j_call: TRBJ1-5; cdr3_nt: TGTGCCAGCAGCCGCGCCAGGACAGTCGCTAACCTTTATAGCAATCAGCCCCAGCATTTT; cdr3_aa: CASSRARTVANLYSNQPQHF
v_call: TRBV29-1; clone_size: NA; d_call: NA; j_call: TRBJ1-1; cdr3_nt: TGCAGCGCCCTGGACGGCTTGAACACTGAAGCTTTCTTT; cdr3_aa: CSALDGLNTEAFF
v_call: TRBV12-5; clone_size: once; d_call: NA; j_call: TRBJ1-1; cdr3_nt: TGTGCTAGTGGTTCCGGACAGAACACTGAAGCTTTCTTT; cdr3_aa: CASGSGQNTEAFF
v_call: TRBV28; clone_size: NA; d_call: NA; j_call: TRBJ1-4; cdr3_nt: TGTGCCAGCACGGAGGGGGGTAATGAAAGACTGTTTTTT; cdr3_aa: CASTEGGNERLFF
v_call: TRBV6-5; clone_size: NA; d_call: NA; j_call: TRBJ2-7; cdr3_nt: TGTGCCAGCAGTTCCGCCAGGGTCCACGAGCAGTACTTC; cdr3_aa: CASSSARVHEQYF
v_call: TRBV18; clone_size: NA; d_call: NA; j_call: TRBJ2-6; cdr3_nt: TGTGCCAGCTCCCTGCCGTGGTTGGCCGACTCTGGGGCCAACGTCCTGACTTTC; cdr3_aa: CASSLPWLADSGANVLTF
v_call: TRBV4-2; clone_size: NA; d_call: NA; j_call: TRBJ2-6; cdr3_nt: TGTGCCAGCAGCCCAAGGGGACGCTTCTCTGGGGCCAACGTCCTGACTTTC; cdr3_aa: CASSPRGRFSGANVLTF
v_call: TRBV28; clone_size: NA; d_call: TRBD1; j_call: TRBJ1-2; cdr3_nt: TGTGCCAGCAGTTTAATTGGGACAGGGAGGCTCGGTGGCTACACCTTC; cdr3_aa: CASSLIGTGRLGGYTF
v_call: TRBV5-4; clone_size: NA; d_call: TRBD1; j_call: TRBJ1-2; cdr3_nt: TGTGCCAGCAGCTTGGGGGGGCCCCAGGGGGCTTCCGGCTATGGCTACACCTTC; cdr3_aa: CASSLGGPQGASGYGYTF
v_call: TRBV7-2; clone_size: NA; d_call: NA; j_call: TRBJ2-2; cdr3_nt: TGTGCCAGCAGCTTATTGACTCCCCTGGTTTCCGGGGAGCTGTTTTTT; cdr3_aa: CASSLLTPLVSGELFF
v_call: TRBV5-1; clone_size: NA; d_call: NA; j_call: TRBJ2-1; cdr3_nt: TGCGCCAGCAGCTTGATGGTCGCGACGGGAGTCGAAAATGAGCAGTTCTTC; cdr3_aa: CASSLMVATGVENEQFF
v_call: TRBV10-3; clone_size: NA; d_call: TRBD1; j_call: TRBJ1-1; cdr3_nt: TGTGCCATCACGCCAGGGGGTATGAACACTGAAGCTTTCTTT; cdr3_aa: CAITPGGMNTEAFF
v_call: TRBV7-2; clone_size: NA; d_call: NA; j_call: TRBJ1-2; cdr3_nt: TGTGCCAGCAGCCCCCTTGTGCGCTTCCCCTATGGCTACACCTTC; cdr3_aa: CASSPLVRFPYGYTF
v_call: TRBV5-1; clone_size: NA; d_call: TRBD2; j_call: TRBJ2-3; cdr3_nt: TGCGCCAGCTCCGAGGCGGGAGCAGATACGCAGTATTTT; cdr3_aa: CASSEAGADTQYF
v_call: TRBV7-2; clone_size: NA; d_call: NA; j_call: TRBJ2-7; cdr3_nt: TGTGCCAGCAGCGAACAAGTGGGCCGCTACGAGCAGTACTTC; cdr3_aa: CASSEQVGRYEQYF